Below, 31 T cell receptor beta chains from the same sample are listed, as sequenced in a study of blood T cells in healthy people across ages. Sample-barcoded 5' priming and a J-beta primer mix drove a second PCR of roughly 7 to 11 cycles. TCRdb itself ran the 5' RACE reads through MiXCR, one entry per CDR3 protein. The table lists about 510,000 distinct CDR3 sequences, roughly a quarter of them singletons. These data also featured in a second study, about T cells of mothers and their children.

Sequenced input: blood. The receptor source for this set is a boy between 2 and 15 years old in good health.

This clonotype was seen a handful of times. The chain is built from TRBV3-1 and TRBJ1-1; TRBD1 agrees at 9 bases. V lost 2 bases and J lost 1; bases outside the gene matches: 5. This CDR3 has 16 residues. Germline V gene data show CDR1 as LGHDT and CDR2 as YNNKEL (reference sequence). Written as DNA, the CDR3 is TGTGCCAGCAGCCAAACGGACAGGGGATGGAACACTGAAGCTTTCTTT. It codes for CASSQTDRGWNTEAFF.

This clonotype was picked up a small number of times. The chain links TRBV20-1 to TRBJ2-7, with 7 bases aligning to TRBD2. The V and J ends lost 3 bases and 2 bases, in that order; junction bases with no gene match: 7. This CDR3 region has 14 residues. The germline V gene encodes CDR1 DFQATT and CDR2 SNEGSKA (reference sequence). CDR3 coding DNA: TGCAGTGCTAGTGGGGTAGCGGGTGCCTACGAGCAGTACTTC. Its translation: CSASGVAGAYEQYF.

The table lists this clonotype with a few counts. The rearrangement links TRBV27 to TRBJ2-5; the match to TRBD2 covers 15 bases. Judging by the DNA end, TRBJ2-1 fits better; the J call may be wrong. This CDR3 spans 17 amino acids. Looked up from germline, CDR1 is MNHEY and CDR2 is SMNVEV (reference sequence). The CDR3 loop reads CASSLSRGTSGGYEQFF. CDR3 DNA sequence: TGTGCCAGCAGTTTATCCCGTGGGACTAGCGGGGGGTATGAGCAGTTCTTC.

The J gene is TRBJ2-1, the V gene TRBV20-1; D may be TRBD2 (6 bases). Germline V gene lookup returns CDR1 DFQATT and CDR2 SNEGSKA (reference sequence). The CDR3 is made up of 15 amino acids. The ends were cut back, 5 bases at V and 0 bases at J, with 14 bases in the middle. CDR3 in amino acids: CSAAVGLSSYNEQFF. The CDR3 DNA follows: TGCAGTGCTGCGGTGGGACTTAGCTCCTACAATGAGCAGTTCTTC.

This clonotype was seen only a few times. The V and J genes are TRBV10-3 and TRBJ2-5, with TRBD2 matching over 12 bases. J lost 4 bases, V lost 0 bases, and 0 bases had no gene match. The CDR3 covers 15 residues. CDR1 is ENHRY, CDR2 SYGVKD, per germline. The CDR3 nucleotides are TGTGCCATCAGTGAGTCGACTAGCGGGGGAGAGACCCAGTACTTC. Its protein product is CAISESTSGGETQYF.

The gene calls are TRBV7-3 and TRBJ1-2, with 7 bases lining up with TRBD1. V was pared by 5 bases and J by 5 bases, with 8 bases of the junction left unmatched. Germline lookup yields CDR1 SGHTA and CDR2 FQGTGA. CDR3 size: 14 residues. The CDR3: CASSETGTDYGYTF. The CDR3, as DNA: TGTGCCAGCAGCGAAACCGGGACAGATTATGGCTACACCTTC.

This clonotype was observed at least ten times. The gene calls are TRBV6-5 and TRBJ2-5; tentative D call: TRBD2 (5 bases). The CDR3 sequence is 12 residues long. V was shortened by 6 bases and J by 3 bases, with 8 bases between the two germline ends. Germline V gene lookup returns CDR1 MNHEY and CDR2 SVGAGI. The CDR3 here is CASRVGEETQYF. CDR3 bases: TGTGCCAGCAGGGTGGGAGAAGAGACCCAGTACTTC.

This chain connects TRBV7-2 to TRBJ2-1; 7 positions match TRBD2. V trimming: 5 bases; J trimming: 4 bases; junction bases outside the gene matches: 5. The germline gives CDR1 SGHTA, CDR2 FQGNSA. This CDR3 is built from 14 residues. The CDR3 region has the DNA TGTACCAGCAGCCAGCCCGGGAGGTACAATGAGCAGTTCTTC. Translation: CTSSQPGRYNEQFF.

Only a few counts were recorded for this clonotype. The chain has TRBV7-2 and TRBJ2-3; D gene unclear. CDR1 is SGHTA, CDR2 FQGNSA, per germline. The ends were cut back, 1 base at V and 4 bases at J, with 6 bases in the middle. The CDR3 consists of 13 residues. Here the CDR3 DNA reads TGTGCCAGCAGCTTAGTGCTTGCAGATACGCAGTATTTT. Translating it yields CASSLVLADTQYF.

Comments on this clonotype: It may be a read error: a sequence one base away is much more abundant. This chain connects TRBV11-2 to TRBJ2-5; TRBD1 is a possible D gene (6 bases). The CDR3 extends over 12 amino acids. CDR1 and CDR2 from the germline V gene are SGHAT and FQNNGV. CDR3: CASSQGNNERFF. In nucleotides, the CDR3 is TGTGCCAGCAGCCAGGGGAACAATGAGCGGTTCTTC.

V usage is TRBV29-1 and J usage is TRBJ2-7, with D possibly matching TRBD2 (6 bases). Germline CDR1 and CDR2: SQVTM and ANQGSEA. V was cut by 2 bases and J by 4 bases, with 12 bases left in between. This CDR3 is 13 amino acids long. CDR3 loop: CSVESGVEYEQYF. Here the CDR3 DNA reads TGCAGCGTTGAATCGGGAGTGGAGTACGAGCAGTACTTC.

This chain links TRBV27 with TRBJ1-3, with D unclear. V was pared by 6 bases and J by 0 bases, with 12 bases between. Germline-derived CDR1 and CDR2 are MNHEY and SMNVEV (reference sequence). This CDR3 spans 15 amino acids. CDR3 residues: CASSPLQHSGNTIYF. As DNA, the CDR3 is TGTGCCAGCAGCCCCCTGCAGCACTCTGGAAACACCATATATTTT.

This clonotype was detected a few times. The chain has TRBV4-3 and TRBJ2-5; TRBD2 matches at 11 bases. After removal of 4 bases from V and 7 bases from J, the junction contained 11 bases not matched to a gene. Germline V lookup: CDR1 LGHNA, CDR2 YSLEER. The CDR3 spans 16 residues. CDR3 nucleotide sequence: TGCGCCAGCAGCCTAGCGACTAGCGGGATCTTCGGGACCCAGTACTTC. This sequence encodes CASSLATSGIFGTQYF.

The chain uses TRBV7-9 and TRBJ2-5; 9 nucleotides line up with TRBD1. The J call is in doubt because the DNA end fits TRBJ2-1 better. Per germline, CDR1 SEHNR and CDR2 FQNEAQ (reference sequence). The CDR3 has 13 residues. This CDR3 is CASLTGGLNEQFF. In DNA form, the CDR3 reads TGTGCCAGTTTGACAGGGGGTTTGAATGAGCAGTTCTTC.

This clonotype has more than one count but fewer than ten. V usage is TRBV6-6 and J usage is TRBJ2-3; D unresolved. There are 15 residues in the CDR3. Trimming took off 0 bases at V and 1 base at J, with 8 bases between the two ends. Germline V gene lookup returns CDR1 MNHNY and CDR2 SVGAGI (reference sequence). CDR3 protein: CASSYSKTRTDTQYF. The CDR3 bases are TGTGCCAGCAGTTACTCAAAGACCCGCACAGATACGCAGTATTTT.

This clonotype was detected a few times. This chain connects TRBV29-1 to TRBJ2-1; D unresolved. Germline CDR1 SQVTM, CDR2 ANQGSEA. The CDR3 runs to 14 residues. V lost 2 bases and J 5 bases, leaving 13 bases between the germline ends. The CDR3: CSVESRLANNEQFF. Here the CDR3 DNA reads TGCAGCGTTGAATCGCGGTTAGCAAACAATGAGCAGTTCTTC.

This clonotype was recorded a few times. The rearrangement joins TRBV6-1 to TRBJ2-5, with 8 bases that match TRBD2. After removal of 5 bases from V and 2 bases from J, the junction contained 13 bases not matched to a gene. In germline, CDR1 is MNHNS, CDR2 SASEGT. CDR3 length equals 17 residues. The CDR3: CASSPKLGLANQETQYF. CDR3 sequence (DNA): TGTGCCAGCAGTCCGAAGCTAGGACTAGCTAATCAAGAGACCCAGTACTTC.

This chain connects TRBV2 to TRBJ2-5, with no clear D. V was trimmed by 2 bases and J by 3 bases, leaving 7 bases between them. This CDR3 has 13 residues. Germline-derived CDR1 and CDR2 are SNHLY and FYNNEI. CDR3 loop: CASSETREETQYF. In nucleotides, the CDR3 is TGTGCCAGCAGTGAAACACGGGAAGAGACCCAGTACTTC. The full variable domain, in which reference TRBV2 and TRBJ2-5 provide the parts outside the CDR3, is EPEVTQTPSHQVTQMGQEVILRCVPISNHLYFYWYRQILGQKVEFLVSFYNNEISEKSEIFDDQFSVERPDGSNFTLKIRSTKLEDSAMYFCASSETREETQYFGPGTRLLVL.

The chain combines TRBV18 with TRBJ2-5; TRBD1 matches 11 bases. Gene TRBJ2-1 matches the end of the DNA better, so the J call may be wrong. The CDR3 runs 19 residues. Germline CDR1 and CDR2: KGHSH and LQKENI. The DNA for the CDR3 is TGTGCCAGCTCACCGAGGACAGGGGGCGACTTAACCCCCTACAATGAGCAGTTCTTC. It yields the protein CASSPRTGGDLTPYNEQFF.

This clonotype was observed a few times. V and J are TRBV18 and TRBJ1-5; possible D gene TRBD1, 5 bases. The length of the CDR3 is 13 residues. Germline lookup yields CDR1 KGHSH and CDR2 LQKENI. V gave up 6 bases and J gave up 2 bases, with 8 bases separating them. CDR3 nucleotides: TGTGCCAGCTCGAAGGGACGCAATCAGCCCCAGCATTTT. It translates to CASSKGRNQPQHF.

This clonotype turned up a few times. The J gene is TRBJ2-1, the V gene TRBV9; tentative D call: TRBD2 (7 bases). The CDR3 has 14 amino acids. CDR1 is SGDLS and CDR2 is YYNGEE in the germline V gene. Trimming took 0 bases from V and 7 from J, leaving 11 bases between them. As DNA, the CDR3 is TGTGCCAGCAGCGTAGCGGGGGGCGGGAATGAGCAGTTCTTC. Amino acid sequence: CASSVAGGGNEQFF.

This clonotype was seen a handful of times. J is TRBJ1-2 and V is TRBV29-1; TRBD1 aligns across 9 bases. Germline values: CDR1 SQVTM, CDR2 ANQGSEA. Trimming at V came to 3 bases and at J to 5 bases, leaving 7 bases not matched to a gene. This CDR3 is built from 14 residues. In nucleotides, the CDR3 is TGCAGCGTTGAGGTCCGGGACAGGGAATATGGCTACACCTTC. Its protein is CSVEVRDREYGYTF.

The chain is built from TRBV24-1 and TRBJ2-2; D is perhaps TRBD1 (7 bases). CDR1 KGHDR and CDR2 SFDVKD come from the germline V gene. This CDR3 is built from 16 residues. The germline V and J ends were trimmed by 4 bases and 4 bases, with 15 bases remaining between them. The CDR3 DNA reads as TGTGCCACCAGTGAAGACAGGGTGGGAGGCACCGGGGAGCTGTTTTTT. Translated: CATSEDRVGGTGELFF.

This clonotype was detected only a few times. The chain has TRBV24-1 and TRBJ2-2, with TRBD2 matching over 7 bases. J was trimmed by 4 bases and V by 2 bases; bases with no gene match: 0. Germline V gives CDR1 KGHDR, CDR2 SFDVKD. The CDR3 extends over 14 amino acids. CDR3 nucleotide sequence: TGTGCCACCAGTGATTGGACTAGCACCGGGGAGCTGTTTTTT. Translating gives CATSDWTSTGELFF.

This rearrangement joins TRBV20-1 to TRBJ2-2; 9 nucleotides match TRBD2. The CDR3 has 15 residues. Germline V gene sequence: CDR1 DFQATT, CDR2 SNEGSKA (reference sequence). J lost 5 bases, V lost 6 bases, and 10 bases had no gene match. CDR3 loop: CSALGAGGWTGELFF. CDR3 DNA: TGCAGTGCCCTAGGGGCGGGAGGGTGGACCGGGGAGCTGTTTTTT.

This clonotype has a handful of counts. The chain combines TRBV14 with TRBJ2-7, with D hard to call. Looked up from germline, CDR1 is SGHDN and CDR2 is FVKESK. V was shortened by 0 bases and J by 5 bases, with 11 bases between the two germline ends. The CDR3 is 14 amino acids. CDR3 sequence (DNA): TGTGCCAGCAGCCAAGATGGTGTGGCGGACGAGCAGTACTTC. It is translated as CASSQDGVADEQYF.

Worth noting for this clonotype: One end of the junction is discordant with germline, which a read error may explain. The chain has TRBV4-3 and TRBJ2-4; 7 bases are a match to TRBD1. The CDR3 spans 16 residues. CDR1 and CDR2 from the germline V gene are LGHNA and YSLEER. CDR3 region: CAGSQDGTAAKNIQYF. In DNA, the CDR3 is TGCGCCGGCAGCCAAGATGGGACAGCGGCCAAAAACATTCAGTACTTC.

This clonotype was found a few times. V is TRBV5-1 and J is TRBJ2-6; TRBD1 might be the D (5 bases). There are 15 residues in the CDR3. The V end was cut by 4 bases, the J end by 0 bases, with 8 bases between. Germline lookup yields CDR1 SGHRS and CDR2 YFSETQ. The CDR3 DNA reads TGCGCCAGCAGCGTACAGGACTCTGGGGCCAACGTCCTGACTTTC. This encodes CASSVQDSGANVLTF.

This clonotype turned up a few times. The chain joins TRBV10-3 to TRBJ1-2; D perhaps matches TRBD1 (5 bases). The germline gives CDR1 ENHRY, CDR2 SYGVKD. The length of the CDR3 is 11 residues. V was cut by 7 bases and J by 8 bases, with 11 bases left in between. The chain's CDR3 is CAIMGEIGYTF. In DNA, the CDR3 is TGTGCCATCATGGGGGAGATCGGCTACACCTTC.

This clonotype was counted many times. The V call is TRBV9, the J call TRBJ2-3, with 10 bases aligning to TRBD2. The V and J ends lost 3 bases and 2 bases, in that order; junction bases with no gene match: 9. From germline, CDR1 is SGDLS and CDR2 YYNGEE. The CDR3 covers 17 residues. CDR3 loop: CASSDPSLAGVTDTQYF. CDR3 DNA: TGTGCCAGCAGCGACCCCTCCCTAGCGGGGGTCACAGATACGCAGTATTTT.

The chain links TRBV6-2 or TRBV6-3 to TRBJ2-1; D gene unclear. This CDR3 spans 15 amino acids. Trimming removed 0 bases at V and 0 bases at J, with 6 bases between. CDR1 and CDR2 (germline): MNHEY, SVGEGT. The CDR3 DNA reads TGTGCCAGCAGTTACTCACACAGCTCCTACAATGAGCAGTTCTTC. The encoded protein is CASSYSHSSYNEQFF.